These T cell receptor beta chains were read from a single sample in a study of T cells in Graves' hyperthyroidism and ophthalmopathy. TCRdb re-derived calls from the multiplex PCR reads in MiXCR, one entry per CDR3 protein. The sample records 40,000 or so distinct CDR3 sequences, around 48% being singletons. The specimen sequenced was blood. These receptor sequences come from a woman aged 45-65 years with Graves' hyperthyroidism that later progressed to Graves' ophthalmopathy. CDR3s include the opening cysteine and the closing phenylalanine or tryptophan. The D gene is left open where the match is weak. Not every row has a clone size; where given, it reads once, few, many or a size class.

CASSNRVEETQYF | TGCGCCAGCAGCAACAGGGTTGAAGAGACCCAGTACTTC | TRBJ2-5 | TRBV5-1 | NA | many
CASQVGTGMYEQYF | TGTGCCAGCCAAGTGGGGACAGGGATGTACGAGCAGTACTTC | TRBJ2-7 | TRBV11-3 | TRBD1 | many
CATSDSGVGYGYTF | TGTGCCACCAGTGATTCAGGGGTCGGCTATGGCTACACCTTC | TRBJ1-2 | TRBV24-1 | NA | medium-sized
CASSLAEGSGIRSYNERFF | TGTGCCAGCAGCTTGGCGGAGGGTAGCGGGATTAGGTCCTACAATGAGCGGTTCTTC | TRBJ2-1 | TRBV5-6 | TRBD2 | NA
CASTTWEEENTGPQHF | TGTGCCAGCACCACTTGGGAGGAGGAGAACACCGGGCCCCAGCATTTT | TRBJ1-5 | TRBV7-9 | NA | NA
CAITGRNTEAFF | TGTGCCATCACTGGCCGTAACACTGAAGCTTTCTTT | TRBJ1-1 | TRBV10-3 | NA | medium-sized
CSSEESWEGLDNEQFF | TGCAGCAGTGAAGAGTCGTGGGAGGGCCTGGACAATGAGCAGTTCTTC | TRBJ2-1 | TRBV29-1 | TRBD2 | NA
CSARLETQYF | TGCAGTGCTAGACTGGAGACCCAGTACTTC | TRBJ2-5 | TRBV20-1 | NA | NA
CASSLSLALNEQFF | TGTGCCAGCAGTTTATCTCTAGCTCTGAATGAGCAGTTCTTC | TRBJ2-1 | TRBV27 | NA | many
CAWTFRTNREQFF | TGTGCCTGGACGTTTCGGACTAATCGTGAGCAGTTCTTC | TRBJ2-1 | TRBV30 | NA | many
CAISGGTARGYTF | TGTGCCATCAGTGGCGGCACCGCAAGGGGCTACACCTTC | TRBJ1-2 | TRBV10-3 | NA | medium-sized
CASSETSGRSNEQYF | TGTGCCAGCAGCGAAACTAGCGGGAGGTCTAATGAGCAGTATTTT | TRBJ2-3 | TRBV9 | TRBD2 | NA
CASSLKTSGQETQYF | TGTGCCAGCAGCTTAAAGACTAGCGGCCAAGAGACCCAGTACTTC | TRBJ2-5 | TRBV7-3 | TRBD2 | NA